This TCR beta chain was sequenced during a study of cytomegalovirus exposure and HLA in healthy donors listed by TCRdb under 2017. Study-wide context: In an earlier analysis of 450 to 750 of the donors, 250 to 350 Gb of sequence data and some 120 million unique TCR beta sequences from 180 million or so T cells were reported. Approximately 300 gigabases of sequencing data and around 87 million unique TCR sequences were included in an early release covering 500 to 750 HLA-typed donors. The genetic ancestry cluster associated with self-reported Caucasian donors included around 76% of the approximately 430 genotyped donors. The study aimed to test whether signatures of past pathogen exposure could be identified by cataloging public T cell receptors. The T cell repertoires of 666 subjects were profiled by immunosequencing and related to cytomegalovirus serostatus. Besides the first cohort of approximately 710 subjects, a separate validation cohort made up of 120 different subjects was used. To predict cytomegalovirus infection status, the study combined high-throughput TCR immunosequencing, statistical association of individual TCRs with disease status, and machine learning. In a later analysis, previously published TCR beta repertoires from 600 to 850 donors were re-analyzed and high-resolution HLA genotyping was added so that TCR occurrence patterns could be studied. In the later analysis, no new phenotypic data were used to find candidate immune exposures; instead, reliance was placed on TCR beta sequences and their occurrence across donors. An earlier analysis of approximately 580 of the donors used high-throughput TCR beta sequencing to judge whether each TCR beta V gene segment behaved as functional or pseudogenic. Donor age, sex, ethnicity and CMV serostatus were collected together with the repertoire data. A later genetic analysis took genome-wide SNP genotypes for about 55% of the 666 donors and used that subset as a discovery cohort. Every repertoire in the discovery cohort had been generated on one and the same sequencing platform. HLA typing included class I and class II loci at four-digit resolution. Typing coverage varied by locus: roughly 620-630 donors for A, B, C, DRB1 and DQB1; more than 500 for DQA1; approximately 570 for DPA1; some 470 for DPB1. Roughly 5 DR-DQ haplotypes were handled as single units for association and clustering because linkage in the cohort was strong. Across some 400 genotyped donors of the cohort, an average of about 200,000 unique TCR beta nucleotide sequences per donor were sequenced, and roughly 20% of those sequences were non-productive.

Measured from the cysteine to the phenylalanine, the CDR3 is 15 residues long. Just CDR3 DNA is preserved here, 45 bases in frame from base 1. The germline V and J ends show losses of 6 bases and 4 bases respectively, and no gene match explains 5 bases of the junction. The germline V gene (reference sequence) yields MNHEY for CDR1 and SMNVEV for CDR2. The research as a whole found: A later genetic analysis associated a missense DCLRE1C variant with V-gene and J-gene trimming of TCR beta chains, and an independent cohort replicated the association. The study listed approximately 150 TCR beta chains as associated with cytomegalovirus. A further reported finding was that TCR beta sequences accurately predicted the HLA-A and HLA-B alleles for most subjects in the first cohort. A later analysis reported that several top co-occurrence clusters appeared linked to parvovirus B19, influenza, CMV and Epstein-Barr virus. In an earlier analysis of approximately 590 of the donors, most TCR beta V segments appeared in productive rearrangements about 87% or about 30% of the time, broadly matching IMGT annotations. The presence/absence analyses assumed that sequencing depth was roughly uniform across donors, and that assumption may not be true. Most TCR sequences were observed very rarely across donors, whereas some public TCRs were present in many individuals. In vitro tests confirmed that a few of the cytomegalovirus-associated TCR beta chains recognize cytomegalovirus antigens. It was suggested by the authors that the approach could potentially be generalized to other disease states and immunological phenotypes. Most CMV-associated TCR beta chains appeared to be HLA-restricted in a later analysis, and the HLA associations seemed to be driven largely by CMV exposure. When HLA alleles, especially DR and DQ, strongly co-occurred, attributing TCR associations to individual alleles was difficult. A later genetic analysis reported fewer N-insertions in productive TCRs among donors in an Asian-associated ancestry cluster than the roughly 620-donor mean. The sequencing pipeline was judged likely to have produced a cluster of highly shared sequence variants as a technical artifact. At a false discovery rate of 0.05, a later analysis linked 15,000 to 20,000 TCR beta sequences to specific HLA alleles. In a later analysis, HLA-associated TCR beta chains showed more clonal expansion and lower generation probabilities than non-associated chains that were equally common. Immune exposure information for the cohort was limited to CMV serostatus. Linkage disequilibrium might explain the correlated functional status among segregating V segments, but an unknown experimental factor could not be excluded. The 87-base-pair reads could not distinguish some IMGT-functional V segments, including TRBV6-2 and TRBV6-3, so those segments were excluded. In this cohort, only TCR beta chains were sequenced, and detectable features were limited by the absence of alpha or paired-chain data. HLA typing was unavailable for some donors at each locus, so association tests used only the typed subset. A later analysis found that TCR association rates varied across HLA loci, with DRB1 alleles showing the most associated TCRs and HLA-C alleles the fewest. Because counts were too low, roughly 18 rarely observed V segments, including chromosome 9 orphons, were left out of the earlier analysis of over 550 of the donors. In both the original and validation cohorts, the classifier was reported to diagnose cytomegalovirus status with high specificity and sensitivity.

The cohort consisted of 650 to 850 healthy bone marrow donors. At the time of sampling, all cohort members were nominally healthy, though unrecorded immune exposures were likely present. The donor was CMV seronegative and was included in the group of under 450 seronegative cohort members. Every donor gave a peripheral blood sample, and the peripheral blood mononuclear cells from that sample were used for TCR beta sequencing. Genomic DNA extraction from the blood cell samples was performed with the Qiagen DNeasy Blood Extraction Kit. Library preparation used the immunoSEQ multiplex PCR assay. A mixture of 60 forward primers for TCR Vbeta segments and 13 reverse primers for TCR Jbeta segments was used in the multiplex PCR. The CDR3 region of rearranged TCR beta genes was amplified from genomic DNA by a multiplex PCR assay. The amplified TCR beta libraries were sequenced on the Illumina HiSeq System as 87-base-pair reads. In the source study's methods: A later analysis counted tens of millions of unique TCR beta chains across the 700 or so repertoires, and around 9.9 million of these chains were shared by at least two donors. A nearest-neighbor algorithm error-corrected the raw reads and collapsed the reads into unique sequences, merging closely related sequences to remove PCR and sequencing errors. To assign V, D and J gene segments, CDR3 sequences were aligned to IMGT reference sequences. For a sequence to be retained, a match of at least six nucleotides to both a V gene segment and a J gene segment was required. Rearrangements were classified as productive when the CDR3 lacked stop codons and remained in frame with V and J, and all other rearrangements were classified as non-productive. Following IMGT convention, CDR3 was defined as the stretch from the second conserved V-encoded cysteine up to the conserved J-encoded phenylalanine. The earlier analysis of about 500 of the donors excluded sequences that lacked an unambiguous match to a single V gene segment. An earlier analysis of a few hundred of the donors called V segments functional above 56.7% productive rearrangements and segregating when the between-donor standard deviation exceeded 5%. A statistical classification framework was developed to diagnose cytomegalovirus status using the catalog of TCR beta chain sequences. In a later analysis, TCR nucleotide sequences were compared against IMGT/GENE-DB human TR gene sequences so that V and J genes could be assigned. A later analysis assigned CDR3 sequences and most-parsimonious VDJ recombination scenarios with the TCRdist pipeline. In a later analysis, each TCR beta chain was defined by its CDR3 amino acid sequence together with its V-gene family, and reads without a unique V-gene family were excluded. In a later analysis, nearly 600 highly shared, low-generation-probability nucleotide sequences were removed to address suspected cross-contamination and a sequencing artifact. For each public chain, a later analysis derived a clonal expansion index from normalized ranks of inferred template counts within each repertoire. Generation probabilities in a later analysis came from a VDJ recombination model fitted to out-of-frame rearrangements, and those results were checked against IGoR. Hypergeometric tests were used in a later analysis to score TCR-TCR, TCR-HLA and TCR-CMV co-occurrence, with a repertoire-size bias correction applied to the TCR pairs. In a later analysis, false discovery rates were estimated by permuting HLA or CMV assignments 20 times. In a later analysis, co-occurring TCRs were grouped using DBSCAN, and TCRdist sequence similarity was added for clustering within HLA-allele-positive subsets. Repertoires with fewer than 30,000 or more than 120,000 public chains, plus five repertoires with anomalous nucleotide sharing, were excluded from co-occurrence clustering. TCRdb carries this immuneACCESS record with in-frame sequences only. Its versions omit some clonotypes, under half of them owing to an unresolved V gene in the studies checked, with the rest unexplained. The V and J calls and clone size were taken over from that table, and D and trimming were inferred from the DNA. In all, the sample holds approximately 180,000 clones, and 70% to 90% of those were seen once. Under 2% of the sample is in the top ten clones.

In the case of this clone: Its recognized antigen is unknown. Base-call qualities are not available, and no considerably larger clone is one nucleotide away.

The chain was built from TRBV27 and TRBJ2-1; TRBD2 agrees with 11 junctional bases. Material: PBMCs. The receptor's source is a woman aged 18-29 years in good health and CMV-seronegative. The CDR3 protein is CASRPLAGEYNEQFF. The base sequence is TGTGCCAGCAGGCCACTAGCGGGAGAATACAATGAGCAGTTCTTC.